The 17 T cell receptor beta chains in this list originate from one sample, sequenced in a study of PD-1 blockade in classical Hodgkin lymphoma. The time point here: cycle 4 day 1 (C4D1), after five to seven weeks of nivolumab. All trial patients relapsed after autologous stem cell transplantation. Produced via immunoSEQ multiplex PCR; TCRdb's table is partial and in-frame only. The sample lists approximately 29,000 clones; about four fifths were seen once. The sequencing here drew on peripheral blood mononuclear cells (PBMCs), taken before the fourth cycle of nivolumab. The receptors here all came from a human donor with classical Hodgkin lymphoma.

The rearrangement joins TRBV5-6 to TRBJ1-3, with D possibly TRBD1 on 5 matching bases. The V and J ends lost 1 base and 0 bases respectively, with 8 bases between them. The V gene's germline CDR1 is SGHDT and CDR2 YYEEEE. The CDR3 runs to 15 residues. CDR3 sequence (DNA): TGTGCCAGCAGCTTGTGGGGGACCTCTGGAAACACCATATATTTT. Residues: CASSLWGTSGNTIYF.

The chain joins TRBV11-1 to TRBJ2-6; 8 bases fit TRBD1. This CDR3 is built from 16 residues. The junction had 1 base not matched to a gene; V was cut back by 3 bases and J by 0 bases. Germline V CDR1 and CDR2: SGHAT, FQDESV (reference sequence). This CDR3 reads CASSFTGGSGANVLTF. The CDR3 nucleotides are TGTGCCAGCAGCTTTACAGGGGGCTCTGGGGCCAACGTCCTGACTTTC.

The rearrangement joins TRBV5-1 to TRBJ1-1; D uncertain. The V gene's germline CDR1 is SGHRS and CDR2 YFSETQ. The CDR3 covers 15 residues. V lost 7 bases, J lost 1 base, and 17 bases lay in between. CDR3 amino acids: CASRPESLGNTEAFF. CDR3 in DNA: TGCGCCAGCCGACCAGAATCGTTGGGGAACACTGAAGCTTTCTTT.

The chain is built from TRBV4-1 and TRBJ1-2; 7 nucleotides agree with TRBD1. This CDR3 has 15 residues. Germline V gene lookup returns CDR1 MGHRA and CDR2 YSYEKL. Losses at the gene ends were 0 bases for V and 3 bases for J; bases not matched to a gene: 4. The CDR3: CASSQETGSDYGYTF. CDR3 bases: TGCGCCAGCAGCCAAGAGACAGGGAGCGACTATGGCTACACCTTC.

The chain has TRBV6-6 and TRBJ2-1, with D perhaps TRBD2 (6 bases). V lost 5 bases and J 13 bases, leaving 15 bases between the germline ends. Germline CDR1 MNHNY, CDR2 SVGAGI (reference sequence). This CDR3 comprises 12 residues. CDR3 region: CASSHGTPAQFF. The CDR3 nucleotides read TGTGCCAGCAGTCACGGGACTCCAGCTCAGTTCTTC.

The rearrangement uses TRBV5-1 and TRBJ2-1; maybe TRBD2 (5 bases). The CDR3 sequence is 16 residues long. V was clipped by 4 bases and J by 4 bases, with 18 bases between them. Germline V gene sequence: CDR1 SGHRS, CDR2 YFSETQ. CDR3 in amino acids: CASSPRADLSYNEQFF. CDR3 nucleotides: TGCGCCAGCAGCCCACGGGCGGACTTATCATACAATGAGCAGTTCTTC.

Note on this clone: Other nucleotide sequences in the sample specify the same CDR3. V and J are TRBV9 and TRBJ2-3, with 7 positions matching TRBD2. Germline values: CDR1 SGDLS, CDR2 YYNGEE. V lost 3 bases to trimming and J lost 0 bases; unmatched junction nucleotides: 13. The CDR3 loop spans 18 amino acids. Here the CDR3 reads CASSAGLWASGSTDTQYF. CDR3 DNA: TGTGCCAGCAGCGCCGGACTATGGGCTAGCGGTAGCACAGATACGCAGTATTTT.

The chain employs TRBV7-2 and TRBJ2-5; no clear D gene. V gave up 3 bases and J gave up 5 bases, with 10 bases separating them. CDR3 length equals 13 residues. Germline assignment: CDR1 SGHTA and CDR2 FQGNSA. The CDR3 protein is CASSFNSGETQYF. CDR3 coding DNA: TGTGCCAGCAGCTTTAATTCTGGGGAGACCCAGTACTTC.

This CDR3 is CASSLRGQPQHF. CDR3 DNA: TGTGCCAGCAGCTTGAGGGGGCAGCCCCAGCATTTT. V gene TRBV5-6 combines with J gene TRBJ1-5; D possibly corresponds to TRBD1 (6 bases). Germline V gene lookup returns CDR1 SGHDT and CDR2 YYEEEE. The V end was cut by 1 base, the J end by 7 bases, with 6 bases between. This CDR3 has 12 amino acids.

CDR3 region: CASRTGLNTEAFF. The DNA for the CDR3 is TGTGCCAGCCGGACAGGGCTGAACACTGAAGCTTTCTTT. This chain links TRBV6-5 with TRBJ1-1; TRBD1 agrees at 8 bases. In germline, CDR1 is MNHEY, CDR2 SVGAGI. The CDR3 spans 13 residues. V gave up 8 bases and J gave up 0 bases; unmatched junction bases: 2.

The chain joins TRBV19 to TRBJ2-1; 13 bases are shared with TRBD2. The junction had 7 bases not matched to a gene; V was cut back by 9 bases and J by 8 bases. Germline lookup yields CDR1 LNHDA and CDR2 SQIVND (reference sequence). The CDR3 spans 14 residues. The CDR3 reads CASRLAGGPDEQFF. DNA for the CDR3: TGTGCCAGCAGACTAGCGGGGGGCCCCGATGAGCAGTTCTTC.

This clone was recorded once. The V gene is TRBV27, the J gene TRBJ1-2; D not resolved. CDR1 and CDR2 (germline): MNHEY, SMNVEV (reference sequence). The CDR3 is made up of 14 amino acids. Trimming took off 0 bases at V and 5 bases at J, with 10 bases between the two ends. The CDR3 DNA sequence: TGTGCCAGCAGTTTATCGGCCACCGGGTATGGCTACACCTTC. This codes for CASSLSATGYGYTF.

The rearrangement uses TRBV9 and TRBJ1-6; D unclear. The CDR3 length is 16 residues. Trimming removed 4 bases from V and 5 bases from J, with 16 bases in between. Germline loops: CDR1 SGDLS, CDR2 YYNGEE. CDR3 DNA: TGTGCCAGCAGCACCGCAGGCCGGCTCGATAATTCACCCCTCCACTTT. Translation gives CASSTAGRLDNSPLHF.

V and J are TRBV21-1 and TRBJ2-3; the tabulated D call, TRBD1, remains unverified against the DNA. TRBV21-1 is deemed a pseudogene. The CDR3 spans 16 residues. The CDR3 region is CASSKGRQGNADTQYF. The CDR3 DNA is TGTGCCAGCAGCAAAGGGCGTCAGGGTAATGCGGATACGCAGTATTTT.

The rearrangement joins TRBV25-1 to TRBJ2-5; TRBD1 might be the D (6 bases). Germline CDR1 MGHDK, CDR2 SYGVNS. The CDR3 length is 15 residues. V was shortened by 4 bases and J by 6 bases, with 18 bases between the two germline ends. The CDR3 DNA reads as TGTGCCAGCAGTGGATCTCACAGGGATCAGAAGACCCAGTACTTC. Amino acid sequence: CASSGSHRDQKTQYF.

This clone was seen only once. The chain combines TRBV6-1 with TRBJ2-2; no clear D gene. Trimming took 2 bases from V and 7 from J, leaving 20 bases between them. The germline V gene encodes CDR1 MNHNS and CDR2 SASEGT. CDR3 length equals 17 residues. The CDR3 here is CASSERGLTDLGGELFF. The DNA of the CDR3 is TGTGCCAGCAGTGAACGTGGTCTGACCGATTTAGGCGGGGAGCTGTTTTTT.

The chain is built from TRBV27 and TRBJ1-1; D call uncertain. V was shortened by 6 bases and J by 3 bases, with 11 bases between the two germline ends. This CDR3 contains 13 residues. Germline V gene sequence: CDR1 MNHEY, CDR2 SMNVEV (reference sequence). CDR3 coding DNA: TGTGCCAGCAGATATGATACGTACACTGAAGCTTTCTTT. Protein: CASRYDTYTEAFF.